This T cell receptor beta chain stems from a study of memory CD4+ T cells and cytomegalovirus serostatus. This CDR3 has 14 amino acids. Trimming removed 1 base from V and 1 base from J, with 8 bases in between. Germline V gene data show CDR1 as SGHRS and CDR2 as YFSETQ. The data were produced by immunoSEQ multiplex PCR, yet TCRdb's version contains in-frame clones alone and is incomplete. The profile shows 35,000 to 45,000 clones, approximately 79% of them singletons. The sort gate was single viable CD3+CD4+CD8-CD45RO+ cells for memory CD4+ T cells. The receptor was isolated from an adult in good health and CMV-seropositive. What was sequenced was memory CD4+ T cells from blood. V and J are TRBV5-1 and TRBJ1-1, with D perhaps TRBD1 (6 bases). CDR3 DNA sequence: TGCGCCAGCAGCTTGCGGGGGGCGAACACTGAAGCTTTCTTT. Amino acids: CASSLRGANTEAFF.